This is a list of T cell receptor beta chains from one sample in a study of blood T cell repertoires in COVID-19. This table comes from immunoSEQ multiplex PCR, and its TCRdb copy is limited to in-frame clones, with some not included. Of over 130,000 clones in the sample, around 79% were seen once. Sequenced sample: PBMCs or T cells enriched from blood (not recorded which). The receptors shown here come from a woman aged 45-65 years who had recovered from COVID-19. Each CDR3 is given with its conserved first and last residue. Fields, in order: clone size, V gene, J gene, D gene, CDR3 DNA, CDR3 protein. The D gene is left open where the match is weak. Expanded clones get a size class; other rows say once, few or many, or leave the size out.

clone size: once
V gene: TRBV7-6
J gene: TRBJ2-7
D gene: -
CDR3 DNA: TGTGCCAGCAGCCCGACGGGGAGGTCCTACGAGCAGTACTTC
CDR3 protein: CASSPTGRSYEQYF

clone size: -
V gene: TRBV5-1
J gene: TRBJ2-1
D gene: TRBD1
CDR3 DNA: TGCGCCAGCAGCTTACGGCCGGGACAGGGGAATGAGCAGTTCTTC
CDR3 protein: CASSLRPGQGNEQFF

clone size: -
V gene: TRBV7-9
J gene: TRBJ2-1
D gene: TRBD2
CDR3 DNA: TGTGCCAGCAGCCGTGGGCTAGCGGGAGATATCGGGTACAATGAGCAGTTCTTC
CDR3 protein: CASSRGLAGDIGYNEQFF

clone size: -
V gene: TRBV28
J gene: TRBJ1-6
D gene: -
CDR3 DNA: TGTGCCAGCAGAACCCGGGTCCCCGGAGAGACCGATTCACCCCTCCACTTT
CDR3 protein: CASRTRVPGETDSPLHF

clone size: -
V gene: TRBV5-8
J gene: TRBJ1-3
D gene: -
CDR3 DNA: TGTGCCAGCAGCTTGGAGGTCGGGTGGAGCTCTGGAAACACCATATATTTT
CDR3 protein: CASSLEVGWSSGNTIYF

clone size: -
V gene: TRBV9
J gene: TRBJ2-2
D gene: TRBD2
CDR3 DNA: TGTGCCAGCAAGGGCTCGGGGGGTTACACCGGGGAGCTGTTTTTT
CDR3 protein: CASKGSGGYTGELFF

clone size: -
V gene: TRBV11-2
J gene: TRBJ2-1
D gene: TRBD2
CDR3 DNA: TGTGCCAGCAGCCCCCGTAAATCTAGCGGGATTTACAATGAGCAGTTCTTC
CDR3 protein: CASSPRKSSGIYNEQFF

clone size: -
V gene: TRBV11-2
J gene: TRBJ2-1
D gene: TRBD2
CDR3 DNA: TGTGCCAGCAGCTTAGAGTGGGCTAGCGGGAGTGATGAGCAGTTCTTC
CDR3 protein: CASSLEWASGSDEQFF

clone size: -
V gene: TRBV7-3
J gene: TRBJ2-1
D gene: -
CDR3 DNA: TGTGCCAGCACCAAGGGGAATGAGCAGTTCTTC
CDR3 protein: CASTKGNEQFF

clone size: -
V gene: TRBV5-1
J gene: TRBJ1-1
D gene: TRBD1
CDR3 DNA: TGCGCCAGCAGCGGGGGACAGGGAAAGAACACTGAAGCTTTCTTT
CDR3 protein: CASSGGQGKNTEAFF

clone size: -
V gene: TRBV19
J gene: TRBJ2-7
D gene: TRBD1
CDR3 DNA: TGTGCCAGTAGTGATGGACAGGGGGCTAGATACGAGCAGTACTTC
CDR3 protein: CASSDGQGARYEQYF

clone size: once
V gene: TRBV2
J gene: TRBJ2-1
D gene: -
CDR3 DNA: TGTGCCAGCAGTGAAGAGACAGTTTACAATGAGCAGTTCTTC
CDR3 protein: CASSEETVYNEQFF

clone size: -
V gene: TRBV19
J gene: TRBJ1-1
D gene: -
CDR3 DNA: TGTGCCAGTAGTATAGGGTCCGACAGGCGGAACACTGAAGCTTTCTTT
CDR3 protein: CASSIGSDRRNTEAFF

clone size: -
V gene: TRBV5-8
J gene: TRBJ1-2
D gene: TRBD1
CDR3 DNA: TGTGCCAGCAGCCCGCCCGAGAGACAGGGACATGGCTACACCTTC
CDR3 protein: CASSPPERQGHGYTF

clone size: once
V gene: TRBV9
J gene: TRBJ2-5
D gene: TRBD2
CDR3 DNA: TGTGCCAGCAGCCCCCGGGGGGGCGGAGGGTACCAAGAGACCCAGTACTTC
CDR3 protein: CASSPRGGGGYQETQYF

clone size: -
V gene: TRBV5-6
J gene: TRBJ2-3
D gene: TRBD2
CDR3 DNA: TGTGCCAGCAGGTCGCGGACTAGCGGGAGGGCCGCAGATACGCAGTATTTT
CDR3 protein: CASRSRTSGRAADTQYF

clone size: -
V gene: TRBV7-9
J gene: TRBJ2-7
D gene: TRBD1
CDR3 DNA: TGTGCCAGCAGCTTCCACCTCGGGACAGGGGGCGACGAGCAGTACTTC
CDR3 protein: CASSFHLGTGGDEQYF

clone size: -
V gene: TRBV19
J gene: TRBJ1-1
D gene: -
CDR3 DNA: TGTGCCAGTAGTATACAGGGGAGAGGGCGGACAAGCGTAGCTTTCTTT
CDR3 protein: CASSIQGRGRTSVAFF

clone size: -
V gene: TRBV30
J gene: TRBJ1-5
D gene: TRBD1
CDR3 DNA: TGTGCCTGGAGCTTGGGACAGGGGATAAATAACAATCAGCCCCAGCATTTT
CDR3 protein: CAWSLGQGINNNQPQHF

clone size: -
V gene: TRBV10-3
J gene: TRBJ2-1
D gene: -
CDR3 DNA: TGTGCCATCAGTGACCGCGGTGACAATGAGCAGTTCTTC
CDR3 protein: CAISDRGDNEQFF

clone size: -
V gene: TRBV28
J gene: TRBJ2-1
D gene: TRBD1
CDR3 DNA: TGTGCCAGCAGTCCCTCGACAGGGGATAGAGTCAATGAGCAGTTCTTC
CDR3 protein: CASSPSTGDRVNEQFF

clone size: -
V gene: TRBV6-5
J gene: TRBJ2-1
D gene: -
CDR3 DNA: TGTGCCAGCAGTTATCGGGACATCTCCTACAATGAGCAGTTCTTC
CDR3 protein: CASSYRDISYNEQFF

clone size: few
V gene: TRBV11-2
J gene: TRBJ2-7
D gene: TRBD2
CDR3 DNA: TGTGCCAGCAGCTTAGTACGCGGGAGGGAGAGTGAGCAGTACTTC
CDR3 protein: CASSLVRGRESEQYF

clone size: -
V gene: TRBV29-1
J gene: TRBJ2-2
D gene: TRBD1
CDR3 DNA: TGCAGCGTTGTGGGACAGGGGGCCGGGGAGCTGTTTTTT
CDR3 protein: CSVVGQGAGELFF